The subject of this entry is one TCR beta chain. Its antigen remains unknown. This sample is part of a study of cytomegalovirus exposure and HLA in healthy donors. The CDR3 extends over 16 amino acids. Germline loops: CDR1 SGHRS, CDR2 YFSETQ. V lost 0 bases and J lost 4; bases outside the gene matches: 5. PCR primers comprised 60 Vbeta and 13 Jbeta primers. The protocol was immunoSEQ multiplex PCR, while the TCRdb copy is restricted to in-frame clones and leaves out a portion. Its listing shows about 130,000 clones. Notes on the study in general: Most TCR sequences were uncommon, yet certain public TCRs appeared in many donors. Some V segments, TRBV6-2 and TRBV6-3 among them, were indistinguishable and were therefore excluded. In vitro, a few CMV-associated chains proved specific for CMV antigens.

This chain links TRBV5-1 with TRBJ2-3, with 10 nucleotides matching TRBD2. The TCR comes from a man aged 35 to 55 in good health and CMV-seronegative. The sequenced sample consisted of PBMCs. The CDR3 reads CASSLGASGSSDTQYF. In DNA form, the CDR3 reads TGCGCCAGCAGCTTGGGGGCTAGCGGGAGCTCAGATACGCAGTATTTT.